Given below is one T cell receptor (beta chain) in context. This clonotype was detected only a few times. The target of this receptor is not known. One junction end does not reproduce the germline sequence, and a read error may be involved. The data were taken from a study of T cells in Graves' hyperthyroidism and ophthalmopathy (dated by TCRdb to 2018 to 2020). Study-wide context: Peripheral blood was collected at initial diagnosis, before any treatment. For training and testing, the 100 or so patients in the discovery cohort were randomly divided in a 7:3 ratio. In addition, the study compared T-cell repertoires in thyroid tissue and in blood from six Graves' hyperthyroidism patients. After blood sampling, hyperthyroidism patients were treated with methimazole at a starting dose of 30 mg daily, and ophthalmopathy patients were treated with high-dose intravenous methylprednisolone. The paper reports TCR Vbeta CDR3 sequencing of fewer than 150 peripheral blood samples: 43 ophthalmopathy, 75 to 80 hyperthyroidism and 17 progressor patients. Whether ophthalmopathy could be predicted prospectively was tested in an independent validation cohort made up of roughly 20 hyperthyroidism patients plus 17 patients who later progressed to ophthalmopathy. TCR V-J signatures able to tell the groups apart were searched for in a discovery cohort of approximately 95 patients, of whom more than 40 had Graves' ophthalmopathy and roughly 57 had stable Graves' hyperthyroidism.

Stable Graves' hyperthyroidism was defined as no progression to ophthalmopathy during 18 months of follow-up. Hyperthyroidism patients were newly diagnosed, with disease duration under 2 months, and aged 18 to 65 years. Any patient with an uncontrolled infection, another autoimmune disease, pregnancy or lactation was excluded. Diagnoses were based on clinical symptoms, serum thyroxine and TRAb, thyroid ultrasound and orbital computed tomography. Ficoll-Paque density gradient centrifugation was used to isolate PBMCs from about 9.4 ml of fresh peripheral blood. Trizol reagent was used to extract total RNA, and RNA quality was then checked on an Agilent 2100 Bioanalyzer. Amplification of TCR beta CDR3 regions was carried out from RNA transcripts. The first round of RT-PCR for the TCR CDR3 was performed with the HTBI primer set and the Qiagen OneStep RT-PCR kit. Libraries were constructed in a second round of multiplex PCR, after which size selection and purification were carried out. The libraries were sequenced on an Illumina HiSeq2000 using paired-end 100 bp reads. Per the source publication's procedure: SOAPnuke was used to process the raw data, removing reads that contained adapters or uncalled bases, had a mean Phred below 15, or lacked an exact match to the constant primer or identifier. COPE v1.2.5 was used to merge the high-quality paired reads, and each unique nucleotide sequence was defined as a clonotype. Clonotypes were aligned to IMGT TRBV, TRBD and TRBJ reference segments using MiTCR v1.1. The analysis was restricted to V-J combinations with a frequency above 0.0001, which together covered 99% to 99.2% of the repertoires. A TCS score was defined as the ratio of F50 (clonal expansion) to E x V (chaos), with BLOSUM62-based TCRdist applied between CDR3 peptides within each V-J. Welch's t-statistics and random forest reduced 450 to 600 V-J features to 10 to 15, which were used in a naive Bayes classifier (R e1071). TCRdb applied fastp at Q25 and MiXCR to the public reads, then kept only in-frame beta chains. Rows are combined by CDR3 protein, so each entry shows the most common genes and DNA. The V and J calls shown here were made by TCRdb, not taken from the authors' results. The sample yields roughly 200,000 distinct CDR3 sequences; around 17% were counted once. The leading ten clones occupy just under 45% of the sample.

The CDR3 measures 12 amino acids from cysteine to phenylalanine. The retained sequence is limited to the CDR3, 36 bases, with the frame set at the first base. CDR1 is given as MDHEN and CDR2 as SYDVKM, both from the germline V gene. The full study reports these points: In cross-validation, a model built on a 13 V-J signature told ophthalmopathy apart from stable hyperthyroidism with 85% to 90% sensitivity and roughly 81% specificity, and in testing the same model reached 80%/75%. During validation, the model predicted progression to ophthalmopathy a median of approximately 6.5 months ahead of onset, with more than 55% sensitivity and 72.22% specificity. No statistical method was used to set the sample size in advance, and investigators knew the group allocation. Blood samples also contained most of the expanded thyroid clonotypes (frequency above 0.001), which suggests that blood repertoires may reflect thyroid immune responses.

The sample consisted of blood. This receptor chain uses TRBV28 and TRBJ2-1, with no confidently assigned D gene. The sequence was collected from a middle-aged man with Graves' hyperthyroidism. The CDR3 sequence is CASSLAYNERFF. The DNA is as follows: TGTGCCAGCAGTTTAGCCTACAATGAGCGGTTCTTC.